A selection of T cell receptor beta chains follows, all from one sample in a study of cytomegalovirus exposure and HLA in healthy donors. Method: immunoSEQ multiplex PCR; TCRdb's copy keeps in-frame clones and lacks some. The sample has about 170,000 clones, approximately 81% seen once. Sequencing input: PBMCs. These receptors were obtained from a male donor in good health and CMV-seronegative. Each CDR3 is given with its conserved first and last residue. Each record gives: V gene, CDR3 length, clone size, CDR3 protein. Size tells how often a clone was seen (once, few, many) or the class of an expanded clone, and some rows leave it out.

v_call: TRBV10-3
cdr3_length: 14
clone_size: NA
cdr3_aa: CAIRADRVGQPQHF

v_call: TRBV27
cdr3_length: 15
clone_size: NA
cdr3_aa: CASSRGTGWREEQYF

v_call: TRBV7-2
cdr3_length: 14
clone_size: few
cdr3_aa: CASSLARQGGEAFF

v_call: TRBV14
cdr3_length: 13
clone_size: NA
cdr3_aa: CASSPGSSYGYTF

v_call: TRBV10-3
cdr3_length: 15
clone_size: NA
cdr3_aa: CAITGTGANTGELFF

v_call: TRBV11-1
cdr3_length: 16
clone_size: NA
cdr3_aa: CASSLVSSRGHEKLFF

v_call: TRBV5-1
cdr3_length: 14
clone_size: NA
cdr3_aa: CASKLGTTATEAFF

v_call: TRBV6-5
cdr3_length: 16
clone_size: NA
cdr3_aa: CASSYGQTDESYEQYF

v_call: TRBV5-1
cdr3_length: 15
clone_size: once
cdr3_aa: CASSRPSGDSYEQYF

v_call: TRBV6-5
cdr3_length: 16
clone_size: NA
cdr3_aa: CASSYSSGQGAETQYF

v_call: TRBV19
cdr3_length: 12
clone_size: NA
cdr3_aa: CATQPRNTEAFF

v_call: TRBV6-5
cdr3_length: 13
clone_size: NA
cdr3_aa: CASKRDSYNEQFF

v_call: TRBV7-9
cdr3_length: 15
clone_size: once
cdr3_aa: CASSSGTGLNQPQHF

v_call: TRBV7-9
cdr3_length: 17
clone_size: once
cdr3_aa: CASIPSRTSASYNEQFF

v_call: TRBV2
cdr3_length: 14
clone_size: few
cdr3_aa: CASSATSGSSEQYF

v_call: TRBV7-8
cdr3_length: 16
clone_size: NA
cdr3_aa: CASSSTDRWHLEKLFF

v_call: TRBV6-5
cdr3_length: 14
clone_size: NA
cdr3_aa: CASRGTGPNQPQHF

v_call: TRBV11-3
cdr3_length: 16
clone_size: few
cdr3_aa: CASSLGAGGGNYEQYF

v_call: TRBV6-5
cdr3_length: 15
clone_size: NA
cdr3_aa: CASRLTGAENSPLHF

v_call: TRBV15
cdr3_length: 16
clone_size: NA
cdr3_aa: CATSRERGGFRDTQYF